This T cell receptor (beta chain) was identified during a study of tumor-infiltrating lymphocytes in primary liver carcinoma. Study observations and caveats: Researchers found tumor-adjacent and tumor-blood pairs overlapped less than tumor region pairs. Just around 7.5-25% of top clones spanned all five tumor regions.

Note on this clonotype: What it binds is unknown.

Scientists recovered RNA and DNA together from around 18-30 mg of unsorted bulk tissue. Treatment-naive at the time, the patients had chronic HBV infection. Tumor samples each held over 80% viable tumor cells. V lost 5 bases and J lost 8; bases outside the gene matches: 8. The V gene's germline CDR1 is SGHAT and CDR2 FQNNGV. This CDR3 is 13 amino acids long. Priming with a constant-region primer yielded TCR beta cDNA from 450 to 550 ng total RNA. Employing slightly modified ARM-PCR, three nested multiplex PCR rounds were run, and these gave rise to the TCR beta libraries. The study ran its first two PCR rounds for roughly 9 cycles each, using TRBV1-TRBV30 forward primers and a C-beta reverse primer. TCRdb reprocessed the multiplex PCR reads with MiXCR, giving one entry per CDR3 protein. Of approximately 37,000 distinct CDR3 sequences detected, 70% to 80% appear once; the ten largest clones hold 16%.

Specimen: liver tumor tissue from sampling region 4. Regarding subset: tumor region T4, right-lateral pole. The source of this sequence is a man aged 35 to 55 with primary liver carcinoma and hepatitis B virus infection. The genes are TRBV11-2 and TRBJ2-7; 8 bases align to TRBD2. In nucleotides, the CDR3 is TGTGCCAGCAGCGGAGGCGGGAGGAACAAGCAGTACTTC. The encoded protein is CASSGGGRNKQYF.